This note documents a single TCR beta chain sequence. Its antigen has not been determined. It has no much larger one-base neighbor in the sample; base qualities were not kept. For deep sequencing, PBMC libraries mostly used 450 to 550 ng of input genomic DNA, with six replicates for each sample. The immunoSEQ hsTCRbeta kit was used to prepare TCRbeta libraries according to the manufacturer's instructions. The completed libraries were mixed into a single pool at 3 nM, then sequenced with an Illumina NovaSeq 6000 S4 flow cell. Under the source paper's analysis protocol: The immunoSEQ Analyzer handled quality control and preprocessing of the raw data. The analysis was limited to productive rearrangements, and each clonotype was defined by a unique CDR3 amino acid sequence. Repertoire clonality was estimated as the Gini-Simpson index, which was computed with the R package tcR. Gini indices were compared with Student's t test, and associations with tumor size change were assessed by Pearson correlation. This is the immuneACCESS table as TCRdb keeps it, with only in-frame sequences that have V and J called. A part of the clones is gone; compared with another copy, unresolved V genes explain less than half, and the rest is unexplained. D and trimming were read from the DNA, whereas the V and J calls and clone size are those reported in that table. This sample is represented by about 80,000 clones; under 85% of them were singletons. The ten top clones hold 2.5% to 4% of the sample.

V loses 4 bases at its end and J loses 8 bases; junction bases beyond the gene matches: 14. The germline V gene provides CDR1 SGHRS and CDR2 YFSETQ. Taken from cysteine to phenylalanine, the CDR3 has 16 residues. Only the CDR3 DNA stays, 48 bases, in frame from base 1. This sample is drawn from a study of neoadjuvant anti-PD-1 for oral cavity cancer (dated by TCRdb to about 2021). General notes on the study: Patients mostly received three to four biweekly doses of nivolumab at 3 mg/kg before curative-intent surgical resection. Responders were defined as patients with complete response, partial response or stable disease by RECIST 1.1; non-responders were defined as patients with progression. For patients who did not progress, a fourth nivolumab dose was given around day 43, followed by definitive surgical resection on days 50-56. There were roughly 11 patients in the parent correlative cohort, and the response rate was 33%. General conclusions and limits of the study: Higher pretreatment blood Treg/Th17 ratios correlated with higher pretreatment blood TCRbeta clonality and lower post-treatment tumor TCRbeta clonality. Only three patients per response group were included in the TCR analyses, and larger cohorts for validation were called for by the authors. After neoadjuvant nivolumab, non-responders showed significantly higher T cell clonality (Gini index) in PBMCs than responders did.

The sample's time point label, in plain terms: before neoadjuvant nivolumab. Patients were newly diagnosed with stage II-IVA oral cavity squamous cell carcinoma and had received no prior systemic or radiation treatment. Everyone in the cohort had locally advanced, HPV-negative oral cavity squamous cell carcinoma. No culture maintenance or expansion was done, as the peripheral blood mononuclear cells went straight to analysis. Samples were obtained from a longitudinal correlative study of a single-arm phase II trial of neoadjuvant nivolumab in oral cavity squamous cell carcinoma. Subject-matched pre- and post-treatment PBMCs and tumors from three responders and three non-responders were subjected to genomic DNA-based TCRbeta sequencing. Peripheral blood mononuclear cells were collected before nivolumab treatment and were collected again after treatment, at the time of surgery. The Maxwell RSC DNA from Cells kit was used to extract genomic DNA from PBMCs.

The source was PBMCs, collected before nivolumab (anti-PD-1) treatment. This sequence originates from a person between 35 and 79 years old with oral cavity squamous cell carcinoma. Recombination connected TRBV5-1 to TRBJ2-1; the junction holds 8 bases that match TRBD2. The CDR3 corresponds to CASSRRSSGSRDEQFF. In nucleotide form, the sequence is TGCGCCAGCAGCCGTCGTTCCAGCGGGAGTCGAGATGAGCAGTTCTTC.